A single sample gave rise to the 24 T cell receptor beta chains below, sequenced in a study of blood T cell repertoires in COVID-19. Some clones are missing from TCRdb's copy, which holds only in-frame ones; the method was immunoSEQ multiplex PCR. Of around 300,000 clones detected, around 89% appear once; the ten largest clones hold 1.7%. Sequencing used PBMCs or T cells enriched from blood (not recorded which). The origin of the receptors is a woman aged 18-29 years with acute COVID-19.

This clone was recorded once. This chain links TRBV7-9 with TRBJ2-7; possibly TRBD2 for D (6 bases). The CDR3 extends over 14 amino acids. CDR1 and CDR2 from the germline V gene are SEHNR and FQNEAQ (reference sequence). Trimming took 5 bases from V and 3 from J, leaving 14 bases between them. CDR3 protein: CASSPRTGVYEQYF. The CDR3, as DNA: TGTGCCAGCAGCCCCCGGACGGGAGTCTACGAGCAGTACTTC.

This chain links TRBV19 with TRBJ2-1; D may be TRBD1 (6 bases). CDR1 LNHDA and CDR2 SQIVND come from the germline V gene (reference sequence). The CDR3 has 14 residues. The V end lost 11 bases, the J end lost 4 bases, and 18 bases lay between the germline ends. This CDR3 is CAAATGQTYNEQFF. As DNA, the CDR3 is TGTGCCGCCGCGACGGGACAAACTTACAATGAGCAGTTCTTC.

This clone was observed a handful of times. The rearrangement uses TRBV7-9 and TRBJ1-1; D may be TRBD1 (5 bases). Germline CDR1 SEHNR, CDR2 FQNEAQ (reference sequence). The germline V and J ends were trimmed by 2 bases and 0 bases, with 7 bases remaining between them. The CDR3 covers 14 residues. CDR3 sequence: CASSLRGLNTEAFF. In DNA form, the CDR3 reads TGTGCCAGCAGCTTAAGGGGTCTGAACACTGAAGCTTTCTTT.

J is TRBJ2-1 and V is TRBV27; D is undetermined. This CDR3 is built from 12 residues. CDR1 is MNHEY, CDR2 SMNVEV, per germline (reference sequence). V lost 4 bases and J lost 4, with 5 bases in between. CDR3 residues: CASSSQYNEQFF. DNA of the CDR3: TGTGCCAGCAGTTCCCAGTACAATGAGCAGTTCTTC.

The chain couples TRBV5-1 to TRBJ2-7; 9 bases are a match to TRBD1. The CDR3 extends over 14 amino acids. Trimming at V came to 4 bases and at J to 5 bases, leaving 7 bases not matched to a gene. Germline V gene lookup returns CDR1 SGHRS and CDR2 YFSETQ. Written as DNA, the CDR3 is TGCGCCAGCAGCCCGACAGGGGGTACCCACGAGCAGTACTTC. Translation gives CASSPTGGTHEQYF.

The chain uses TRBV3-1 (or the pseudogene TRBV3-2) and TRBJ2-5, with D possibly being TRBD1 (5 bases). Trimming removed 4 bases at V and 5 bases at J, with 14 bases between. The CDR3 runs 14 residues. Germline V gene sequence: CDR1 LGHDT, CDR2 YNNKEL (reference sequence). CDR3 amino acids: CASSRLWGDETQYF. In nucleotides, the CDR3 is TGTGCCAGCAGCCGTTTGTGGGGCGACGAGACCCAGTACTTC.

The CDR3, as DNA: TGCGCCAGCAGCTTGGTCCTAGCGGGCAACGAGCAGTACTTC. Translating gives CASSLVLAGNEQYF. This chain connects TRBV5-1 to TRBJ2-7; 8 bases align to TRBD2. V trimming: 0 bases; J trimming: 5 bases; junction bases outside the gene matches: 4. The CDR3 sequence is 14 residues long. Per germline, CDR1 SGHRS and CDR2 YFSETQ.

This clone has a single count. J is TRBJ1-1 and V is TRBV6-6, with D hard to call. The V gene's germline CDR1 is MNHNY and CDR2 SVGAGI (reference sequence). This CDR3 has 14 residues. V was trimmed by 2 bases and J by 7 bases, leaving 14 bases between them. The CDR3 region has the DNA TGTGCCAGCAGTTACCCTAACGTCGGGGATGAAGCTTTCTTT. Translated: CASSYPNVGDEAFF.

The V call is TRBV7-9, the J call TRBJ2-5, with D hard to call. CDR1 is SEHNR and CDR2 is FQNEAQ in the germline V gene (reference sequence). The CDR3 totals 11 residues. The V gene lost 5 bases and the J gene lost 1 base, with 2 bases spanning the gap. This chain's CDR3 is CASSRQETQYF. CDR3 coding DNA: TGTGCCAGCAGCCGCCAAGAGACCCAGTACTTC.

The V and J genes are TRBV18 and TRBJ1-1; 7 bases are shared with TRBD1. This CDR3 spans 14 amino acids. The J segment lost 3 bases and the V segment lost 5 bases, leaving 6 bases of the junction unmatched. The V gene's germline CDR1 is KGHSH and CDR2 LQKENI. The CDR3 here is CASSGQVGDTEAFF. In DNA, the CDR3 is TGTGCCAGCTCAGGACAGGTTGGGGACACTGAAGCTTTCTTT.

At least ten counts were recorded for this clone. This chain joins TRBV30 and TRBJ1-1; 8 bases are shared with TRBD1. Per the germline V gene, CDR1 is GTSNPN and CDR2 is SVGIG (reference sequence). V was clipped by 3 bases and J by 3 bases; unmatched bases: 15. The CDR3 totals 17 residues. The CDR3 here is CAWSPGGGDRYYTEAFF. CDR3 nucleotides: TGTGCCTGGAGCCCGGGGGGTGGGGACAGGTATTACACTGAAGCTTTCTTT.

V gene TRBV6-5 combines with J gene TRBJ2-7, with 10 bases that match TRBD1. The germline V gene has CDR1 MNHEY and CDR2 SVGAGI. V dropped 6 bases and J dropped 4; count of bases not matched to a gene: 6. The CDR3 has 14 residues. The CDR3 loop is CASRKGQGVYEQYF. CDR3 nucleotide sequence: TGTGCCAGCAGAAAAGGACAGGGGGTATACGAGCAGTACTTC.

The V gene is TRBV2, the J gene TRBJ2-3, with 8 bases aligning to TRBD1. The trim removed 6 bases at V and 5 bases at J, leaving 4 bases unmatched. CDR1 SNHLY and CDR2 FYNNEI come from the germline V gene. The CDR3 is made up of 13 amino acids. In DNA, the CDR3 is TGTGCCAGCAGGGGGACAGGCGTAGATACGCAGTATTTT. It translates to CASRGTGVDTQYF.

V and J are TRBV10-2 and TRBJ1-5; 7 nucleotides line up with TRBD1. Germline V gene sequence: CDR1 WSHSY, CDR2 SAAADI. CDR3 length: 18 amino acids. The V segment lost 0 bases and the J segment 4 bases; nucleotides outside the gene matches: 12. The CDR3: CASSESTFRQGGNQPQHF. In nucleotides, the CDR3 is TGCGCCAGCAGTGAGTCAACCTTCCGACAGGGCGGGAATCAGCCCCAGCATTTT.

This CDR3 is CASSLWRGGTEAFF. The CDR3 DNA reads as TGTGCCAGCAGTTTGTGGAGGGGAGGAACTGAAGCTTTCTTT. The genes are TRBV6-5 and TRBJ1-1; D perhaps matches TRBD1 (5 bases). The V gene's germline CDR1 is MNHEY and CDR2 SVGAGI. The CDR3 is 14 residues long. V was trimmed by 4 bases and J by 5 bases, leaving 14 bases between them.

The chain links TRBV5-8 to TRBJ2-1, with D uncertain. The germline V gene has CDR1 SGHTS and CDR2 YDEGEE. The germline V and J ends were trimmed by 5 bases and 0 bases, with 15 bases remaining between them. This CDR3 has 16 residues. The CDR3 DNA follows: TGTGCCAGCAGTCTTGGTGGAGAGAGCTCCTACAATGAGCAGTTCTTC. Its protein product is CASSLGGESSYNEQFF.

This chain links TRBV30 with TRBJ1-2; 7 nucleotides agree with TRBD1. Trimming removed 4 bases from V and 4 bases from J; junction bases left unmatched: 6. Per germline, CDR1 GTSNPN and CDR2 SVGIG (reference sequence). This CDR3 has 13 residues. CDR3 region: CAWNTGDRYGYTF. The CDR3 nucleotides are TGTGCCTGGAATACAGGGGACCGCTATGGCTACACCTTC.

The CDR3 loop reads CASSLDRRQGGTYEQYF. CDR3 DNA sequence: TGTGCCAGCAGCTTAGATCGCAGACAGGGAGGAACGTACGAGCAGTACTTC. The chain joins TRBV7-9 to TRBJ2-7; tentatively, D is TRBD1 (7 bases). CDR1 is SEHNR, CDR2 FQNEAQ, per germline (reference sequence). The V and J ends lost 1 base and 4 bases respectively, with 20 bases between them. The length of the CDR3 is 17 residues. Filled out from reference TRBV7-9 and TRBJ2-7, the complete variable domain reads DTGVSQNPRHKITKRGQNVTFRCDPISEHNRLYWYRQTLGQGPEFLTYFQNEAQLEKSRLLSDRFSAERPKGSFSTLEIQRTEQGDSAMYLCASSLDRRQGGTYEQYFGPGTRLTVT.

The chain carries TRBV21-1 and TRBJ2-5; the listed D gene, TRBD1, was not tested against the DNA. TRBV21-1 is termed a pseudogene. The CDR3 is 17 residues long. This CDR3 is CASSKAEGAEGGETQYF. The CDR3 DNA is TGTGCCAGCAGCAAAGCGGAGGGGGCGGAGGGGGGAGAGACCCAGTACTTC.

The CDR3 sequence: CASKSGTSGRDEQFF. The CDR3 DNA reads TGTGCCAGCAAAAGTGGGACTAGCGGGAGGGATGAGCAGTTCTTC. J is TRBJ2-1 and V is TRBV27, with TRBD2 matching over 16 bases. Germline values: CDR1 MNHEY, CDR2 SMNVEV (reference sequence). The CDR3 is 15 residues long. The V and J ends lost 7 bases and 8 bases, in that order; junction bases with no gene match: 5.

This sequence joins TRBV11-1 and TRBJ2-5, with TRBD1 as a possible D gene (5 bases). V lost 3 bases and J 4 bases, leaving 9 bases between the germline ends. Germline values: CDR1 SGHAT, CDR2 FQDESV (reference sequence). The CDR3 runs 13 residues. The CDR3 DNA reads TGTGCCAGCAGCTTGCAGGGCCGAGAGACCCAGTACTTC. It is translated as CASSLQGRETQYF. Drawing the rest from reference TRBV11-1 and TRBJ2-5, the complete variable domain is EAEVAQSPRYKITEKSQAVAFWCDPISGHATLYWYRQILGQGPELLVQFQDESVVDDSQLPKDRFSAERLKGVDSTLKIQPAELGDSAMYLCASSLQGRETQYFGPGTRLLVL.

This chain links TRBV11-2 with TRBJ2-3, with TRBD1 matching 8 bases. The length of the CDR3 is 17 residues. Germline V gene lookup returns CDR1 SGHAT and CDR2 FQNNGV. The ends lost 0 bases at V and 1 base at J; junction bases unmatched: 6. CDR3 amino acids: CASSLDGQGAGTDTQYF. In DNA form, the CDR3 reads TGTGCCAGCAGCTTAGATGGGCAGGGGGCAGGCACAGATACGCAGTATTTT.

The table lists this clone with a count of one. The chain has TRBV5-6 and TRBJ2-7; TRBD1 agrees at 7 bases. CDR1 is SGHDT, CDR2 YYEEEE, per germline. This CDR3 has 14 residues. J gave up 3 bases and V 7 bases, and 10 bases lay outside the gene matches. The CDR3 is CASAPQGPGYEQYF. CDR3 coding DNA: TGTGCCAGCGCCCCACAGGGGCCAGGCTACGAGCAGTACTTC.

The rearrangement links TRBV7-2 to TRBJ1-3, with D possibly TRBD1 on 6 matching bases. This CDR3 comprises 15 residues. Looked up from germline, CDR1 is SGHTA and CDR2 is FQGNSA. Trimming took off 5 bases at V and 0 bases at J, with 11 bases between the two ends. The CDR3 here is CASSPRGPSGNTIYF. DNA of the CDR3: TGTGCCAGCAGCCCCAGGGGTCCCTCTGGAAACACCATATATTTT.